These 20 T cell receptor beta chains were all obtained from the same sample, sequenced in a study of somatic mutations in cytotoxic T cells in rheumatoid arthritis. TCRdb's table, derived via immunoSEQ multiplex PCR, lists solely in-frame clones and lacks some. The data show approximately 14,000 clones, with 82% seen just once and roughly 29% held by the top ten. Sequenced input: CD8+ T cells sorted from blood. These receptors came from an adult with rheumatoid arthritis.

The CDR3 DNA sequence: TGCGCCAGCAGCTTGCGGTGGAACTATGGCTACACCTTC. Amino acids: CASSLRWNYGYTF. The V call is TRBV5-1, the J call TRBJ1-2, with unresolved D. Between the trimmed V and J ends, which lost 1 base and 2 bases, there was a span of 6 bases. Germline lookup yields CDR1 SGHRS and CDR2 YFSETQ. The CDR3 has 13 residues.

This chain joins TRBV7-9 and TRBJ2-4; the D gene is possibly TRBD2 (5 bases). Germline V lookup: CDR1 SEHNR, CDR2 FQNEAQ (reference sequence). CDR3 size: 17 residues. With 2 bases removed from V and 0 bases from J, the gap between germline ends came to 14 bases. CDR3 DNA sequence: TGTGCCAGCAGCTTAAGGCAGGATGGACTAGCCAAAAACATTCAGTACTTC. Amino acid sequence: CASSLRQDGLAKNIQYF.

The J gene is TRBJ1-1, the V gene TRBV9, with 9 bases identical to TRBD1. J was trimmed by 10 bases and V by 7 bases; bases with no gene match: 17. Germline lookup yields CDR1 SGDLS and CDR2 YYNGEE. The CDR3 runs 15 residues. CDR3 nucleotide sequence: TGTGCCAGCTTCCCACTCGGACAGGGGACAGGAGGAGCTTTCTTT. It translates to CASFPLGQGTGGAFF.

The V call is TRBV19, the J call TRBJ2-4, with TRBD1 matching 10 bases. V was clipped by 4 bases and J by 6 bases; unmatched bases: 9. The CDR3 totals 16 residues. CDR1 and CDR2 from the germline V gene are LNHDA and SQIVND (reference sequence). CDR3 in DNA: TGTGCCAGTAGTACCCGACAGGGGGCGCGGGGAAACATTCAGTACTTC. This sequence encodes CASSTRQGARGNIQYF.

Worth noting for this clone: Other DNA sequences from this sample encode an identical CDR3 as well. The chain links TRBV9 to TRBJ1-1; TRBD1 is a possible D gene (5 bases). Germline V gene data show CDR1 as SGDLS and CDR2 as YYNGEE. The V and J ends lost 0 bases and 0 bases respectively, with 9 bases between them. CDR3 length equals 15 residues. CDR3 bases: TGTGCCAGCAGCGTAGGTTCAGGGCTGAACACTGAAGCTTTCTTT. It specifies CASSVGSGLNTEAFF.

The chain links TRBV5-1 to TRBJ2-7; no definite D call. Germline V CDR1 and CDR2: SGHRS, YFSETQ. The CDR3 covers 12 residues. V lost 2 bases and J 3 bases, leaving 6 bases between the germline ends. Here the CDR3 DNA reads TGCGCCAGCAGCTTTCCCGGCTACGAGCAGTACTTC. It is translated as CASSFPGYEQYF.

The CDR3, as DNA: TGTGCCAGCAGCTTGGGGACCCCGGGGGCCGGAAACACCATATATTTT. As protein: CASSLGTPGAGNTIYF. The rearrangement links TRBV5-6 to TRBJ1-3, with D perhaps TRBD1 (6 bases). CDR3 length: 16 residues. Germline V gene data show CDR1 as SGHDT and CDR2 as YYEEEE. V dropped 0 bases and J dropped 4 bases, with 14 bases sitting between them.

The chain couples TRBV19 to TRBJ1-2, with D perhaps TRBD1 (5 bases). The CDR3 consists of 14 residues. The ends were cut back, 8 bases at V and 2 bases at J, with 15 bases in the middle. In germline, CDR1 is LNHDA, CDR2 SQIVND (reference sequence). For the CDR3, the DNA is TGTGCCAGTTGGGACGGGGGTAGGAACTATGGCTACACCTTC. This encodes CASWDGGRNYGYTF.

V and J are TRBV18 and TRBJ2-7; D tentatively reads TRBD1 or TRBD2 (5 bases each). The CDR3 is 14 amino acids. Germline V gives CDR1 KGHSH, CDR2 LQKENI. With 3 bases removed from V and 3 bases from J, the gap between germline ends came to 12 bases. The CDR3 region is CASSPITGLYEQYF. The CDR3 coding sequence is TGTGCCAGCTCACCCATTACGGGGCTCTACGAGCAGTACTTC.

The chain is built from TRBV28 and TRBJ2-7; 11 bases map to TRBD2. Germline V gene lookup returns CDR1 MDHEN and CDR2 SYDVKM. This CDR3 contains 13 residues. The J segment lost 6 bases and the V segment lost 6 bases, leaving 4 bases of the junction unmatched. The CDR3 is CASRGLAGPEQYF. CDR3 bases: TGTGCCAGCAGAGGACTAGCGGGCCCCGAGCAGTACTTC.

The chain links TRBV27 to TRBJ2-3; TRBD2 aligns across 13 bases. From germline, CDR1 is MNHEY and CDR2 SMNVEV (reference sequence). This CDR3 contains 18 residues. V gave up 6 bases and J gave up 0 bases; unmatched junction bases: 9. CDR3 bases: TGTGCCAGCAGCTCAGGGACTAGCGGGGTCACTAGCACAGATACGCAGTATTTT. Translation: CASSSGTSGVTSTDTQYF.

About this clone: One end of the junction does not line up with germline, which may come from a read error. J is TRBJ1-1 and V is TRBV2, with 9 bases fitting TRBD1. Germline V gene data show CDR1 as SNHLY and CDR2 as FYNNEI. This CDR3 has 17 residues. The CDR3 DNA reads TGTGCCAGCACTGAGGGGACAGGGAATTTTGAGAACGCTGAAGCTTTCTTT. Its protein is CASTEGTGNFENAEAFF.

CDR3 sequence: CASRGSGGPTNEQYF. In nucleotides, the CDR3 is TGTGCCAGCAGGGGCTCGGGGGGTCCAACCAACGAGCAGTACTTC. The J gene is TRBJ2-7, the V gene TRBV7-9, with 7 bases matching TRBD2. Germline lookup yields CDR1 SEHNR and CDR2 FQNEAQ (reference sequence). This CDR3 comprises 15 residues. The V segment lost 6 bases and the J segment 5 bases; nucleotides outside the gene matches: 13.

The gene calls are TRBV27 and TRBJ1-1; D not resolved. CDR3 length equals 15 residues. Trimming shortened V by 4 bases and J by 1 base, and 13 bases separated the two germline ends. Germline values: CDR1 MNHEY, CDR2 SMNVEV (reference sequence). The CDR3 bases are TGTGCCAGCAGTTGGGCCCCCAACACGAACACTGAAGCTTTCTTT. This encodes CASSWAPNTNTEAFF.

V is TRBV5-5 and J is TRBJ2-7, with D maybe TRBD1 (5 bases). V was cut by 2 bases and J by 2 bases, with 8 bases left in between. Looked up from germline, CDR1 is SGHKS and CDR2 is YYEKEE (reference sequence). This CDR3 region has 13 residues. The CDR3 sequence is CASSFDRTYEQYF. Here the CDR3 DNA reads TGTGCCAGCAGCTTCGACAGAACCTACGAGCAGTACTTC.

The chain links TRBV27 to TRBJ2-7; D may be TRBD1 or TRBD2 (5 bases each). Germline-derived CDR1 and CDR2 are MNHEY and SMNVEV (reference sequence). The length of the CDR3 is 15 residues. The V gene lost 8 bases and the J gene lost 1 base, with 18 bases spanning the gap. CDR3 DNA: TGTGCCAGCCGATTGGGGCCTAGCTTATCCTACGAGCAGTACTTC. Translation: CASRLGPSLSYEQYF.

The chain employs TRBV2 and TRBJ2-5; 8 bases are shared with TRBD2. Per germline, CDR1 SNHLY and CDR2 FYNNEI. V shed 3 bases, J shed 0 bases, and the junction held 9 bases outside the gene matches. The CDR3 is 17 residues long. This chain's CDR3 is CASSETLRGVYQETQYF. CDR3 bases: TGTGCCAGCAGTGAGACTCTGCGGGGGGTGTACCAAGAGACCCAGTACTTC.

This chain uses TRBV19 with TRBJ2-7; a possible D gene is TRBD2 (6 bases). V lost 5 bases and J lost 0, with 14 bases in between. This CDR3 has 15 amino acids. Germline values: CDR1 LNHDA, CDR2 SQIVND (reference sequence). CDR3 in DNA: TGTGCCAGTAGTCCCAGGGACGGGAGCTCCTACGAGCAGTACTTC. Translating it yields CASSPRDGSSYEQYF.

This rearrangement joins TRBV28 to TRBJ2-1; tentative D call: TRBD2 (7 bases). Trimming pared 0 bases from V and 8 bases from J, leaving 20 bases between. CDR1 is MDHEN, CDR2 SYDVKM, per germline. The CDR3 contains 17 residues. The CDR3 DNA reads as TGTGCCAGCAGTTTATGGGGCAGCGAGGGGGGGGTGGATGAGCAGTTCTTC. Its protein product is CASSLWGSEGGVDEQFF.

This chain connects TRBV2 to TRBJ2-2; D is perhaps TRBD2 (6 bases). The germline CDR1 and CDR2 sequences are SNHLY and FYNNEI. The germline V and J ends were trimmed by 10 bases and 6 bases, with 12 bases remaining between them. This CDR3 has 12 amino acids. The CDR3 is CAKRRESGELFF. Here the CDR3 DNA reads TGTGCCAAAAGGAGGGAATCCGGGGAGCTGTTTTTT.